The 2 T cell receptor beta chains below come from one sample, sequenced in a study of vaccination effects on CD4 cells after COVID-19 (dated 2022 in TCRdb). The library was built by means of the immunoSEQ multiplex PCR assay. Drawn from immuneACCESS, this table holds only the in-frame rearrangements with V and J called that TCRdb kept. Clones are partly lost; checked studies trace under half to an unresolved V gene and leave the rest unexplained. Across this sample there are around 30,000 clones, with 74% seen only once. The top ten clonotypes cover 15% to 20% of the sample. Their specific antigens are unknown. The ViraFEST assay stimulated PBMC with viral peptide pools and then used TCR sequencing to identify antigen-specific CD4+ T cell clonotypes by expansion. After roughly 11 days of culture, CD4+ T cells were isolated with the EasySep CD4+ T cell isolation kit. Each participant got two doses of an mRNA SARS-CoV-2 vaccine, either BNT162b2 or mRNA-1273.

The specimen was CD4+ T cells from PBMCs cultured with HCoV-OC43 spike peptides, collected after COVID-19 vaccination. Per the publication, the cell subset or site label means: HCoV-OC43 spike overlapping peptide pool stimulation. The receptors originated from a human donor who received a COVID-19 vaccine.

J is TRBJ2-2 and V is TRBV6-6; the D is unclear. CDR3 size: 12 residues. With 7 bases removed from V and 1 base from J, the gap between germline ends came to 4 bases. From germline, CDR1 is MNHNY and CDR2 SVGAGI (reference sequence). The CDR3 is CASKKNTGELFF. The CDR3 nucleotides are TGTGCCAGCAAGAAGAACACCGGGGAGCTGTTTTTT.

This chain joins TRBV2 and TRBJ2-7; 14 nucleotides align to TRBD2. J was trimmed by 0 bases and V by 6 bases; bases with no gene match: 10. The CDR3 spans 18 residues. Germline lookup yields CDR1 SNHLY and CDR2 FYNNEI. DNA for the CDR3: TGTGCCAGCAGGGCGGGACTAGCGGGAGAAGCCGACTCCTACGAGCAGTACTTC. Translation gives CASRAGLAGEADSYEQYF.